Listed below are T cell receptor beta chains from one sample, sequenced in a study of cytomegalovirus exposure and HLA in healthy donors. Generated by immunoSEQ multiplex PCR, the TCRdb table keeps only in-frame clones and is missing some. Of 120,000 to 150,000 clones listed, roughly two thirds are singletons. The sample was PBMCs. Source of these receptors: a human donor in good health. Each CDR3 is given with its conserved first and last residue. The D gene is left open where the match is weak. For some rows the clone size is stated as once, few or many, or as a class when expanded; others skip it.

j_call	v_call	d_call	clone_size	cdr3_nt	cdr3_aa
TRBJ1-2	TRBV5-5	.	.	TGTGCCAGAGGGCTTCGCGGGGAAGATGATGGCTACACCTTC	CARGLRGEDDGYTF
TRBJ2-7	TRBV15	.	.	TGTGCCACCAGCAGAGAGGACCGGACAGTCCACGAGCAGTACTTC	CATSREDRTVHEQYF
TRBJ2-2	TRBV6-5	.	.	TGTGCCAGCAGTTACCAGTACACCGGGGAGCTGTTTTTT	CASSYQYTGELFF
TRBJ1-2	TRBV28	TRBD1	.	TGTGCCAGCAGCTCCGGGACAGGGAGTGACTATGGCTACACCTTC	CASSSGTGSDYGYTF
TRBJ2-2	TRBV6-5	.	.	TGTGCCAGCAGTCACCGCCCGGAGACCGGGGAGCTGTTTTTT	CASSHRPETGELFF
TRBJ1-5	TRBV28	.	few	TGTGCCAGCAGTTTATGGGGAGATCAGCCCCAGCATTTT	CASSLWGDQPQHF
TRBJ2-2	TRBV5-1	.	.	TGCGCCAGCAGCCCCTCAGGGTACGTGTCGAACACCGGGGAGCTGTTTTTT	CASSPSGYVSNTGELFF
TRBJ1-6	TRBV5-1	.	.	TGCGCCAGCAGCTTGGCAGTCAATTCACCCCTCCACTTT	CASSLAVNSPLHF
TRBJ2-7	TRBV10-3	TRBD1	few	TGTGCCATCGATCGGGACAGATCAGGGGAGCAGTACTTC	CAIDRDRSGEQYF
TRBJ1-1	TRBV9	.	.	TGTGCCAGCAGCTCTACAAGGGGATCTGAAGCTTTCTTT	CASSSTRGSEAFF
TRBJ2-1	TRBV7-9	.	once	TGTGCCAGCAGGGCGGCGCCATCCTACAATGAGCAGTTCTTC	CASRAAPSYNEQFF
TRBJ2-3	TRBV6-5	.	.	TGTGCCAGCAAGAAGGGGTCAGATACGCAGTATTTT	CASKKGSDTQYF
TRBJ2-7	TRBV6-1	TRBD2	few	TGTGCCAGCAGCGTCACTAGCGGGAAGGACGAGCAGTACTTC	CASSVTSGKDEQYF
TRBJ1-2	TRBV30	.	few	TGTGCCTGGAATGGTGGGGGGGCTGATGGCTACACCTTC	CAWNGGGADGYTF
TRBJ1-5	TRBV7-9	.	.	TGTGCCAGCAGCTTTTACAATCAGCCCCAGCATTTT	CASSFYNQPQHF
TRBJ2-7	TRBV11-2	.	.	TGTGCCAGCAGCTTAGACTACTCCTACGAGCAGTACTTC	CASSLDYSYEQYF
TRBJ2-7	TRBV6-5	TRBD2	few	TGTGCCAGCACCTTATTCGCGGGAGGGAAGGAGCAGTACTTC	CASTLFAGGKEQYF
TRBJ2-3	TRBV7-2	.	.	TGTGCCAGCAGCTTCGGAGTACCACCCACGCAGTATTTT	CASSFGVPPTQYF
TRBJ2-5	TRBV5-6	TRBD1	.	TGTGCCAGCAGAGGACAGGGTGGGCAAGAGACCCAGTACTTC	CASRGQGGQETQYF
TRBJ1-5	TRBV5-5	.	.	TGTGCCAGCAGCTTGGCCGAAGGGACTTTCAATCAGCCCCAGCATTTT	CASSLAEGTFNQPQHF
TRBJ2-6	TRBV30	.	.	TGTGCCTGGAGCGCGCCCCGGACTGTCTCTGGGGCCAACGTCCTGACTTTC	CAWSAPRTVSGANVLTF
TRBJ1-5	TRBV5-1	.	.	TGCGCCAGCAGAAGCACGGAGGGAAGCAATCAGCCCCAGCATTTT	CASRSTEGSNQPQHF
TRBJ2-1	TRBV14	.	.	TGTGCCAGCAGCCAAGGGAGGGGGCCCCTCAATGAGCAGTTCTTC	CASSQGRGPLNEQFF
TRBJ1-5	TRBV7-9	.	.	TGTGCCAGCAGCTTATTGGGGGGTGAGCCCCAGCATTTT	CASSLLGGEPQHF
TRBJ1-2	TRBV9	.	.	TGTGCCAGCAGCGTGGGGACAACCTATGGCTACACCTTC	CASSVGTTYGYTF
TRBJ2-7	TRBV5-1	TRBD1	.	TGCGCCAGCAGCCGGACAGGATCTTCTAACGAGCAGTACTTC	CASSRTGSSNEQYF
TRBJ2-5	TRBV6-5	TRBD2	.	TGTGCCAGCAGTTACGCCGGGACTAGCGCCGCTCAGACCCAGTACTTC	CASSYAGTSAAQTQYF
TRBJ2-2	TRBV5-6	TRBD2	.	TGTGCCAGCAGCCGGGACTACCCTCGGGCCGGGGAGCTGTTTTTT	CASSRDYPRAGELFF
TRBJ2-3	TRBV9	.	.	TGTGCCAGCAGCGTAGAAGACAACCCCACAGATACGCAGTATTTT	CASSVEDNPTDTQYF
TRBJ1-6	TRBV13	.	.	TGTGCCAGCAGCTCCACCCCTTTAGACAGGCGGACCCTCCACTTT	CASSSTPLDRRTLHF
TRBJ1-5	TRBV28	.	.	TGTGCCAGCAGTTATGCAGGAATAAACAATCAGCCCCAGCATTTT	CASSYAGINNQPQHF
TRBJ2-3	TRBV6-5	.	.	TGTGCCAGCAGCTCCCCCACACAGGGCAATACGCAGTATTTT	CASSSPTQGNTQYF
TRBJ2-5	TRBV11-3	TRBD2	.	TGTGCCAGCAGCTTATTCTTCCGGTCTAGCGGCCAAGAGACCCAGTACTTC	CASSLFFRSSGQETQYF
TRBJ2-2	TRBV7-9	TRBD2	.	TGTGCCAGCAGCTTAACTAGCGGGGTTGACACCGGGGAGCTGTTTTTT	CASSLTSGVDTGELFF
TRBJ2-7	TRBV19	.	.	TGTGCCAGTAAATACGCCGACAGGACCACCTACGAGCAGTACTTC	CASKYADRTTYEQYF
TRBJ1-5	TRBV19	TRBD1	.	TGTGCCAGTAGTGGAGACAGGGCTCAGCCCCAGCATTTT	CASSGDRAQPQHF
TRBJ1-6	TRBV5-6	TRBD1	few	TGTGCCAGCAGCTTTACCGGGGACAGGGGAGGATCACCCCTCCACTTT	CASSFTGDRGGSPLHF
TRBJ2-3	TRBV5-1	.	.	TGCGCCAGCAGCTTGCTTTCCGGGTATTATGGATCTAGCACAGATACGCAGTATTTT	CASSLLSGYYGSSTDTQYF
TRBJ2-5	TRBV6-1	.	.	TGTGCCAGCAGTCCCCAGACTAGTGGGGGAGAGACCCAGTACTTC	CASSPQTSGGETQYF
TRBJ2-7	TRBV20-1	.	few	TGCAGTGCTAGGGGAGTGGGAGATTACTTC	CSARGVGDYF
TRBJ1-4	TRBV28	TRBD1	.	TGTGCCAGCAGTGGTCCGACAGGGATCGCAACTAATGAAAAACTGTTTTTT	CASSGPTGIATNEKLFF
TRBJ2-7	TRBV21-1	.	.	TGTGCCAGCAGCAAATTTGGGCAGTGTGACTCCTACGAGCAGTACTTC	CASSKFGQCDSYEQYF
TRBJ1-2	TRBV5-1	TRBD1	.	TGCGCCAGCAGCCCCCCGACAGGGGATGGCTACACCTTC	CASSPPTGDGYTF
TRBJ2-2	TRBV19	TRBD1	few	TGTGCCAGTAGTATCTTGACAGGGGCCACCGGGGAGCTGTTTTTT	CASSILTGATGELFF
TRBJ2-7	TRBV5-4	TRBD2	.	TGTGCCAGCAGCGCCGGGGGGGGGAACTACGAGCAGTACTTC	CASSAGGGNYEQYF
TRBJ2-7	TRBV7-9	TRBD2	.	TGTGCCAGCAGTCATGGACTAGCGGGATCCTACGAGCAGTACTTC	CASSHGLAGSYEQYF
TRBJ1-1	TRBV6-5	.	.	TGTGCCAGCAGCCCCCGGGGTGGCACTGAAGCTTTCTTT	CASSPRGGTEAFF
TRBJ1-4	TRBV5-4	.	once	TGTGCCAGCAGCTTGGCAGCAACTAATGAAAAACTGTTTTTT	CASSLAATNEKLFF
TRBJ2-7	TRBV6-6	TRBD1	.	TGTGCCAGCATTGACGGCCGGACAGGGGGGTACGAGCAGTACTTC	CASIDGRTGGYEQYF
TRBJ2-7	TRBV4-1	.	.	TGCGCCAGCAGCCCAGGCAGGGGTTTATTTAGCAAGCAGTACTTC	CASSPGRGLFSKQYF
TRBJ1-5	TRBV7-2	.	few	TGTGCCAGCAGCTTAGTAGTTAATAGCAATCAGCCCCAGCATTTT	CASSLVVNSNQPQHF
TRBJ1-2	TRBV25-1	.	.	TGTGCCAGCAGTGATGGGCTTAAAAGGGGAAGGTGGGGCTACACCTTC	CASSDGLKRGRWGYTF
TRBJ2-3	TRBV7-3	TRBD2	.	TGTGCCAGCAGTCCGGGACTAGCTGGAATTGATACGCAGTATTTT	CASSPGLAGIDTQYF